This TCR beta chain appears in the sequencing data of a study of shared T cell receptors in the human thymus. Clones were sequenced by immunoSEQ multiplex PCR, and TCRdb holds only the in-frame ones, with some missing. The sample comprises about 610,000 clones, roughly 88% of which are singletons, and 0.008% to 0.011% rests with the top ten. The CDR3 totals 16 residues. CDR1 is SGHRS, CDR2 YFSETQ, per germline. The junction had 8 bases not matched to a gene; V was cut back by 4 bases and J by 3 bases. The sample was also reused in another study, on human thymus T cells. From that study: It was from resections taken during corrective heart surgery that the thymus tissue came. Related studies noted strongly shared thymic repertoires across unrelated people.

This chain connects TRBV5-1 to TRBJ2-7, with 12 bases that match TRBD1. Sequencing used thymocytes. The clonotype originates from a boy under three years old with a congenital heart defect. The DNA of the CDR3 is TGCGCCAGCAGCCCCCCGGGACAGGGGGCCAACTACGAGCAGTACTTC. Translated, it gives CASSPPGQGANYEQYF.